These 26 T cell receptor beta chains were all obtained from the same sample, sequenced in a study of T cells in localized non-small cell lung cancer. Data came from immunoSEQ multiplex PCR; TCRdb stores just in-frame clones and leaves some out. The table lists around 41,000 clones, about nine tenths of them singletons. The sample consisted of peripheral blood, taken before any cancer treatment. The receptors stem from a female donor of 60 years or more with stage I squamous cell lung carcinoma.

The chain combines TRBV28 with TRBJ1-2, with TRBD1 matching 10 bases. From germline, CDR1 is MDHEN and CDR2 SYDVKM. There are 16 residues in the CDR3. V shed 2 bases and J 0 bases; nucleotides not matched to a gene: 3. CDR3 amino acids: CASSLPGTGANYGYTF. Here the CDR3 DNA reads TGTGCCAGCAGTTTACCAGGGACAGGGGCTAACTATGGCTACACCTTC.

By share, this clone ranks as medium-sized. At one end, the junction sequence differs from germline, possibly due to a read error. The CDR3 loop reads CASSGTGTSGVF. The CDR3 nucleotides read TGTGCCAGTAGTGGGACCGGGACCTCAGGGGTCTTC. The genes are TRBV19 and TRBJ2-1; TRBD1 might be the D (6 bases). CDR1 and CDR2 (germline): LNHDA, SQIVND (reference sequence). The CDR3 runs to 12 residues.

This clone showed up just a few times. The chain uses TRBV19 and TRBJ2-7; D is uncertain. With 3 bases removed from V and 1 base from J, the gap between germline ends came to 7 bases. The CDR3 is 13 residues long. Germline loops: CDR1 LNHDA, CDR2 SQIVND (reference sequence). The CDR3: CASSIASSYEQYF. The CDR3 DNA is TGTGCCAGTAGTATTGCGAGTTCCTACGAGCAGTACTTC.

V is TRBV9 and J is TRBJ2-3, with D unresolved. V gave up 0 bases and J gave up 0 bases, with 14 bases separating them. Germline V gene lookup returns CDR1 SGDLS and CDR2 YYNGEE. This CDR3 spans 17 amino acids. This CDR3 reads CASSVDPPETSTDTQYF. In DNA form, the CDR3 reads TGTGCCAGCAGCGTAGACCCACCAGAAACTAGCACAGATACGCAGTATTTT.

The V gene is TRBV14, the J gene TRBJ2-1, with 7 bases identical to TRBD2. V shed 2 bases and J 5 bases; nucleotides not matched to a gene: 6. This CDR3 spans 15 amino acids. Germline V lookup: CDR1 SGHDN, CDR2 FVKESK. The CDR3, as DNA: TGTGCCAGCAGCCAATTGACGGCGGGAGACAATGAGCAGTTCTTC. Residues: CASSQLTAGDNEQFF.

The V call is TRBV4-2, the J call TRBJ2-7, with 8 positions matching TRBD2. The V gene's germline CDR1 is LGHNA and CDR2 YNFKEQ. The V segment lost 1 base and the J segment 6 bases; nucleotides outside the gene matches: 8. The CDR3 has 15 residues. CDR3 coding DNA: TGTGCCAGCAGCCAAGGAGTGAGCGGGAGCTTCGAGCAGTACTTC. It is translated as CASSQGVSGSFEQYF.

The chain has TRBV6-5 and TRBJ1-2; TRBD1 matches at 8 bases. The CDR3 spans 14 residues. J lost 2 bases, V lost 6 bases, and 5 bases had no gene match. Germline CDR1 and CDR2: MNHEY and SVGAGI. The CDR3 loop reads CASRAGTGNYGYTF. Written as DNA, the CDR3 is TGTGCCAGCAGGGCCGGGACAGGCAACTATGGCTACACCTTC.

The chain is built from TRBV18 and TRBJ2-2; D gene uncertain. There are 16 residues in the CDR3. Per the germline V gene, CDR1 is KGHSH and CDR2 is LQKENI. V was clipped by 2 bases and J by 0 bases, with 10 bases between them. The CDR3 nucleotides read TGTGCCAGCTCACCAAACTCGGGCACGAACACCGGGGAGCTGTTTTTT. Protein sequence: CASSPNSGTNTGELFF.

This chain joins TRBV13 and TRBJ2-7, with 10 bases matching TRBD2. V lost 5 bases to trimming and J lost 2 bases; unmatched junction nucleotides: 18. Germline V CDR1 and CDR2: PRHDT, FYEKMQ (reference sequence). CDR3 length: 19 residues. This chain's CDR3 is CASSPRPGLAGVLTYEQYF. In nucleotides, the CDR3 is TGTGCCAGCAGCCCTCGACCGGGGCTAGCGGGAGTGTTAACCTACGAGCAGTACTTC.

The chain carries TRBV9 and TRBJ2-5; D may be TRBD1 (5 bases). The V end was cut by 0 bases, the J end by 5 bases, with 20 bases between. Germline values: CDR1 SGDLS, CDR2 YYNGEE. The CDR3 extends over 17 amino acids. CDR3 bases: TGTGCCAGCAGCGTAGAAGGGGCGGAACTGAGCTGGGAGACCCAGTACTTC. This translates into CASSVEGAELSWETQYF.

The genes are TRBV10-3 and TRBJ2-1; D possibly uses TRBD1 or TRBD2 (7 bases each). The CDR3 runs to 15 residues. Germline V gene sequence: CDR1 ENHRY, CDR2 SYGVKD. Trimming cost V 6 bases and J 7 bases, with 19 bases left between them. CDR3 bases: TGTGCCATCAGCCTCGGGCCAGGGGGGGAAAATGAGCAGTTCTTC. It yields the protein CAISLGPGGENEQFF.

The chain has TRBV19 and TRBJ2-1, with a weak D call TRBD2 (6 bases). The CDR3 contains 15 residues. Trimming cost V 3 bases and J 0 bases, with 9 bases left between them. CDR1 and CDR2 (germline): LNHDA, SQIVND (reference sequence). CDR3 sequence: CASSMAGSSYNEQFF. The DNA for the CDR3 is TGTGCCAGTAGTATGGCCGGGAGCTCCTACAATGAGCAGTTCTTC.

The chain combines TRBV5-1 with TRBJ1-1; TRBD1 is a possible D gene (6 bases). Trimming shortened V by 4 bases and J by 1 base, and 14 bases separated the two germline ends. CDR3 length equals 15 residues. Germline-derived CDR1 and CDR2 are SGHRS and YFSETQ. CDR3 sequence (DNA): TGCGCCAGCAGCACTGAGGACAGTTGGAACACTGAAGCTTTCTTT. Translating gives CASSTEDSWNTEAFF.

The gene calls are TRBV7-9 and TRBJ2-7, with 9 nucleotides matching TRBD2. There are 15 residues in the CDR3. Losses at the gene ends were 11 bases for V and 1 base for J; bases not matched to a gene: 12. Looked up from germline, CDR1 is SEHNR and CDR2 is FQNEAQ (reference sequence). In nucleotides, the CDR3 is TGTGCCGCCCGAGCTAGCGGGACTCTTTCCTACGAGCAGTACTTC. It specifies CAARASGTLSYEQYF. Full variable domain (rest looked up from reference TRBV7-9 and TRBJ2-7): DTGVSQNPRHKITKRGQNVTFRCDPISEHNRLYWYRQTLGQGPEFLTYFQNEAQLEKSRLLSDRFSAERPKGSFSTLEIQRTEQGDSAMYLCAARASGTLSYEQYFGPGTRLTVT.

CDR3 sequence: CASSIGVAYEQYF. The CDR3 DNA sequence: TGTGCCAGTAGTATAGGGGTGGCCTACGAGCAGTACTTC. The chain couples TRBV19 to TRBJ2-7; the D is unclear. V was cut by 1 base and J by 2 bases, with 6 bases left in between. This CDR3 contains 13 residues. Germline V gene lookup returns CDR1 LNHDA and CDR2 SQIVND (reference sequence).

This chain uses TRBV29-1 with TRBJ1-2, with a possible D match to TRBD1 (5 bases). The CDR3 sequence is 13 residues long. Trimming took off 6 bases at V and 1 base at J, with 12 bases between the two ends. Germline V CDR1 and CDR2: SQVTM, ANQGSEA. CDR3 DNA: TGCAGCGTCACTCTAGGGGTTAACTATGGCTACACCTTC. Its protein is CSVTLGVNYGYTF.

The V gene is TRBV18, the J gene TRBJ2-5; D not certain. The V gene's germline CDR1 is KGHSH and CDR2 LQKENI. The V and J ends lost 3 bases and 0 bases respectively, with 14 bases between them. This CDR3 region has 16 residues. This chain's CDR3 is CASSPVQARYQETQYF. CDR3 bases: TGTGCCAGCTCACCGGTCCAGGCCAGGTACCAAGAGACCCAGTACTTC.

This chain connects TRBV7-2 to TRBJ2-5, with D uncertain. Germline assignment: CDR1 SGHTA and CDR2 FQGNSA. This CDR3 has 14 residues. Trimming removed 5 bases at V and 5 bases at J, with 15 bases between. The DNA of the CDR3 is TGTGCCAGCAGCCCCTCCCAGCTTTGGGAGACCCAGTACTTC. It specifies CASSPSQLWETQYF.

CDR3 loop: CASSPQSSYEQYF. In DNA, the CDR3 is TGTGCCAGCTCCCCCCAGAGCTCCTACGAGCAGTACTTC. V usage is TRBV18 and J usage is TRBJ2-7; D not certain. The length of the CDR3 is 13 residues. Germline CDR1 reads KGHSH; CDR2 reads LQKENI. V was trimmed by 6 bases and J by 0 bases, leaving 9 bases between them. The variable domain in full, completed from reference TRBV18 and TRBJ2-7, reads NAGVMQNPRHLVRRRGQEARLRCSPMKGHSHVYWYRQLPEEGLKFMVYLQKENIIDESGMPKERFSAEFPKEGPSILRIQQVVRGDSAAYFCASSPQSSYEQYFGPGTRLTVT.

The rearrangement uses TRBV30 and TRBJ2-7; D is unresolved. Germline values: CDR1 GTSNPN, CDR2 SVGIG (reference sequence). V was trimmed by 2 bases and J by 4 bases, leaving 12 bases between them. This CDR3 spans 13 amino acids. The CDR3 DNA reads as TGTGCCTGGAGTCTTACAGAAACATACGAGCAGTACTTC. Its translation is CAWSLTETYEQYF.

The chain links TRBV10-1 to TRBJ2-7, with 7 bases matching TRBD2. There are 14 residues in the CDR3. Per germline, CDR1 WNHNN and CDR2 SYGVQD (reference sequence). Trimming at V came to 8 bases and at J to 3 bases, leaving 10 bases not matched to a gene. The CDR3 coding sequence is TGCGCCAGCTATCGGGGGGTTGTGCTCTACGAGCAGTACTTC. This codes for CASYRGVVLYEQYF.

The CDR3 sequence is CASSPPGTSSYNEQFF. The CDR3 DNA is TGTGCCAGCTCACCTCCCGGGACTAGCTCCTACAATGAGCAGTTCTTC. The J gene is TRBJ2-1, the V gene TRBV18; 8 bases are shared with TRBD2. V shed 3 bases, J shed 0 bases, and the junction held 4 bases outside the gene matches. The CDR3 totals 16 residues. Looked up from germline, CDR1 is KGHSH and CDR2 is LQKENI.

The rearrangement uses TRBV2 and TRBJ2-2; D is undetermined. The CDR3 has 14 amino acids. Trimming removed 1 base from V and 5 bases from J, with 8 bases in between. Per the germline V gene, CDR1 is SNHLY and CDR2 is FYNNEI. This chain's CDR3 is CASSEDSRTGELFF. The CDR3 bases are TGTGCCAGCAGTGAAGACAGCCGAACCGGGGAGCTGTTTTTT.

This chain connects TRBV7-9 to TRBJ2-1, with 15 bases lining up with TRBD2. In germline, CDR1 is SEHNR, CDR2 FQNEAQ (reference sequence). The CDR3 contains 18 residues. V shed 6 bases and J 2 bases; nucleotides not matched to a gene: 8. The CDR3 sequence: CASSPGLAGGVTYNEQFF. The CDR3 bases are TGTGCCAGCAGTCCTGGACTAGCGGGAGGGGTGACCTACAATGAGCAGTTCTTC.

The rearrangement joins TRBV27 to TRBJ2-7, with TRBD1 matching over 7 bases. The germline V gene has CDR1 MNHEY and CDR2 SMNVEV (reference sequence). Trimming removed 3 bases from V and 4 bases from J; junction bases left unmatched: 9. CDR3 length equals 15 residues. The CDR3 spells CASSFRQGTLYEQYF. The CDR3 bases are TGTGCCAGCAGTTTCAGACAGGGTACTTTATACGAGCAGTACTTC.

This chain uses TRBV5-4 with TRBJ2-3; D gene unclear. Germline-derived CDR1 and CDR2 are SGHNT and YYREEE (reference sequence). CDR3 size: 14 residues. Trimming removed 2 bases from V and 0 bases from J, with 7 bases in between. In nucleotides, the CDR3 is TGTGCCAGCAGCTTTTCGTCCAGCACAGATACGCAGTATTTT. Its protein product is CASSFSSSTDTQYF.